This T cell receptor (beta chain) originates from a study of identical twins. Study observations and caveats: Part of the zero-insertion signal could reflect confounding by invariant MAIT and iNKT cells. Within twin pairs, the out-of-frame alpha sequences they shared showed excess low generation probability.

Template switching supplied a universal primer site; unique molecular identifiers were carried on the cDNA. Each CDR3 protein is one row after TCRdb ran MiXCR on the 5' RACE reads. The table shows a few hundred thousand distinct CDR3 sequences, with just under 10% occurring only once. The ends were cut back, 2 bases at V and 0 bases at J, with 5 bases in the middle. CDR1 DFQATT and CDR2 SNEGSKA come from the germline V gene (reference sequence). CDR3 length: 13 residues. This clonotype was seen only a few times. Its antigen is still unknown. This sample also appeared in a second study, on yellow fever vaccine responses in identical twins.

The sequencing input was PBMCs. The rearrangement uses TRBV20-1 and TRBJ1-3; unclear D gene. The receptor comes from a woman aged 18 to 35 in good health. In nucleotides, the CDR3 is TGCAGTGCTAGACCCGTCTCTGGAAACACCATATATTTT. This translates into CSARPVSGNTIYF.